This is a list of T cell receptor beta chains from one sample in a study of blood T cell repertoires in COVID-19. Sequencing was performed with immunoSEQ multiplex PCR; in TCRdb, only in-frame clones are kept and a portion is missing. The top ten clones hold around 6.9% of a sample with some 190,000 clones, 75% to 85% of them seen once. Material for sequencing was peripheral blood. Every receptor here comes from a man aged 55 to 70 with acute or convalescent COVID-19. Both conserved end residues are part of each CDR3. The order of the fields is J gene, clone size, V gene, D gene, CDR3 DNA, CDR3 protein. A D gene is named only where the DNA matches it firmly. Only part of the rows carry a size: once, few, many, or a class if the clone is expanded.

TRBJ1-5 | . | TRBV7-6 | . | TGTGCCAGCAGCTCGGGACACTATAGCAATCAGCCCCAGCATTTT | CASSSGHYSNQPQHF
TRBJ2-7 | . | TRBV5-1 | TRBD1 | TGCGCCAGCAGCTTGACCGACAGGGGGCACTCCTACGAGCAGTACTTC | CASSLTDRGHSYEQYF
TRBJ2-5 | . | TRBV7-7 | TRBD1 | TGTGCTAGCAGCTCGGACAGGGAAGAGACCCAGTACTTC | CASSSDREETQYF
TRBJ1-1 | . | TRBV4-3 | . | TGCGCCAGCAGCCAAGATGGGCGGGCGGACACTGAAGCTTTCTTT | CASSQDGRADTEAFF
TRBJ2-7 | few | TRBV6-7 | TRBD2 | TGTGCCTTTGGGCGGGAGGGGTACGAGCAGTACTTC | CAFGREGYEQYF
TRBJ2-3 | . | TRBV10-3 | TRBD2 | TGTGCCATCAGTGAGGGCCTAGCGGGTCAGACAGATACGCAGTATTTT | CAISEGLAGQTDTQYF
TRBJ2-3 | . | TRBV9 | TRBD2 | TGTGCCAGCAGCGTAGGGACTAGCGGGGGGGCCGACCCAGATACGCAGTATTTT | CASSVGTSGGADPDTQYF
TRBJ1-6 | . | TRBV19 | TRBD1 | TGTGCCAGTAGTATTGGGACAGAGTTATCACCCCTCCACTTT | CASSIGTELSPLHF
TRBJ2-1 | . | TRBV7-2 | TRBD2 | TGTGCCAGCAGCTTAGGGACTAGCGACCTTTACAATGAGCAGTTCTTC | CASSLGTSDLYNEQFF
TRBJ1-2 | . | TRBV9 | TRBD1 | TGTGCCAGCAGCGTCGGACAGGCTTACTATGGCTACACCTTC | CASSVGQAYYGYTF
TRBJ2-7 | . | TRBV29-1 | TRBD1 | TGCAGCGTTGAAACGAACAGGGGGTTCGAGCAGTACTTC | CSVETNRGFEQYF
TRBJ2-7 | . | TRBV10-3 | . | TGTGCCATCAGTGATCCGCGGTACGAGCAGTACTTC | CAISDPRYEQYF
TRBJ1-2 | once | TRBV5-4 | . | TGTGCCAGCAGCATCATTCAGGTGTCCGGCTACACCTTC | CASSIIQVSGYTF
TRBJ1-3 | . | TRBV21-1 | . | TGTGCCAGCAGCAAAGAGATGGGGAGCTCTGGAAACACCATATATTTT | CASSKEMGSSGNTIYF
TRBJ1-2 | . | TRBV4-3 | . | TGCGCCAGCAGCCCGGGGAACAGGGCTAACTATGGCTACACCTTC | CASSPGNRANYGYTF
TRBJ2-1 | . | TRBV5-1 | TRBD2 | TGCGCCAGCAGCTTTGGCGGGGGGAACAATGAGCAGTTCTTC | CASSFGGGNNEQFF
TRBJ2-7 | once | TRBV6-1 | TRBD2 | TGTGCCAGCATGGTGGCTAGCGGGAGTTACGAGCAGTACTTC | CASMVASGSYEQYF
TRBJ1-4 | . | TRBV4-3 | TRBD1 | TGCGCCAGCAGCCCTACAGGGGCGATAAATGAAAAACTGTTTTTT | CASSPTGAINEKLFF
TRBJ2-2 | . | TRBV7-9 | . | TGTGCCAGCAGCCCACCAGGGGTTAGCACCGGGGAGCTGTTTTTT | CASSPPGVSTGELFF
TRBJ2-3 | . | TRBV5-1 | TRBD1 | TGCGCCAGCAGCAACAGACAGGGGGCAAGCACAGATACGCAGTATTTT | CASSNRQGASTDTQYF
TRBJ1-1 | . | TRBV18 | TRBD1 | TGTGCCAGCTCAGCGACAGGGGTTGACACTGAAGCTTTCTTT | CASSATGVDTEAFF
TRBJ2-3 | . | TRBV7-3 | . | TGTGCCAGCAGCTCCTCTAGCTTAGGGCGCACAGATACGCAGTATTTT | CASSSSSLGRTDTQYF
TRBJ2-5 | . | TRBV12-5 | . | TGTGCTAGTGGTTTGGGGGGACTTGATAAAGAGACCCAGTACTTC | CASGLGGLDKETQYF
TRBJ2-7 | . | TRBV5-4 | TRBD2 | TGTGCCAGCAGCGCCATTAGCGGGAGGGTTGGAAGCGAGCAGTACTTC | CASSAISGRVGSEQYF
TRBJ2-3 | once | TRBV10-3 | TRBD2 | TGTGCCATCAGCCCCGCTAGCGGGGGCAATGGCGATACGCAGTATTTT | CAISPASGGNGDTQYF
TRBJ1-3 | . | TRBV5-1 | . | TGCGCCAGCAGCTTGGGCGCAGGAATCTCTGGAAACACCATATATTTT | CASSLGAGISGNTIYF
TRBJ2-3 | . | TRBV5-1 | TRBD1 | TGCGCCAGCAGCTCCGGGACAGTGGGTAACACAGATACGCAGTATTTT | CASSSGTVGNTDTQYF
TRBJ1-2 | . | TRBV15 | . | TGTGCCACCAGCAGGGAGGGAAACTATGGCTACACCTTC | CATSREGNYGYTF
TRBJ2-5 | . | TRBV6-5 | . | TGTGCCAGCAGGTTGACTAGACAAGAGACCCAGTACTTC | CASRLTRQETQYF
TRBJ2-1 | . | TRBV2 | . | TGTGCCAGCAGTGGGCTAGGTGAGCAGTTCTTC | CASSGLGEQFF
TRBJ2-3 | . | TRBV10-2 | TRBD2 | TGCGCCAGCAGTGAGAAGGGGGGGACTAGCGTTGAGGATACGCAGTATTTT | CASSEKGGTSVEDTQYF
TRBJ1-3 | . | TRBV19 | TRBD1 | TGTGCCAGTAAGTTGGACAGGCGAAACACCATATATTTT | CASKLDRRNTIYF
TRBJ2-7 | once | TRBV4-1 | TRBD1 | TGCGCCAGCAGCCAAGATTGGGGGACAGGGAGCTACGAGCAGTACTTC | CASSQDWGTGSYEQYF
TRBJ1-5 | . | TRBV27 | TRBD1 | TGTGCCAGCGGTAAGGGGGCGCGCAATCAGCCCCAGCATTTT | CASGKGARNQPQHF
TRBJ2-7 | . | TRBV29-1 | TRBD2 | TGCAGCGTGGTGGGACTAGCGGGGGATAAGCAGTACTTC | CSVVGLAGDKQYF
TRBJ1-6 | . | TRBV9 | TRBD1 | TGTGCCAGCAGCTCGGAGGGGGCATATAAACTCCACTTT | CASSSEGAYKLHF
TRBJ1-2 | . | TRBV18 | TRBD1 | TGTGCCAGCTCACCACAGGGGGGGACAGGCCACTATGGCTACACCTTC | CASSPQGGTGHYGYTF
TRBJ2-7 | . | TRBV5-6 | . | TGTGCCAGCAGCGAGGGACAAGCCTACGAGCAGTACTTC | CASSEGQAYEQYF
TRBJ1-2 | . | TRBV2 | . | TGTGCCAGCAGTGAACAGGGCCCCTATGGCTACACCTTC | CASSEQGPYGYTF
TRBJ1-5 | . | TRBV7-3 | TRBD1 | TGTGCCAGCAGCCTGACAGGGGATCAGCCCCAGCATTTT | CASSLTGDQPQHF
TRBJ2-2 | once | TRBV7-9 | . | TGTGCCAGCAGCTTAGGCTGGCCCGGGGAGCTGTTTTTT | CASSLGWPGELFF
TRBJ2-7 | . | TRBV27 | TRBD1 | TGTGCCAGCAGCGCCGGGACAGGGGGCTACGAGCAGTACTTC | CASSAGTGGYEQYF
TRBJ2-6 | . | TRBV27 | . | TGTGCCAGCAGGGTAACTCGCTCTGGGGCCAACGTCCTGACTTTC | CASRVTRSGANVLTF
TRBJ1-6 | . | TRBV6-6 | . | TGTGCCATCCTGAGCTCCTATAATTCACCCCTCCACTTT | CAILSSYNSPLHF
TRBJ2-1 | . | TRBV9 | TRBD2 | TGTGCCAGCAGCGCCAGGACTAGCGGGAGGTATGAGCAGTTCTTC | CASSARTSGRYEQFF
TRBJ1-2 | few | TRBV7-8 | . | TGTGCCAGCAGCTCCACAGGTCAGGCCGGCTACACCTTC | CASSSTGQAGYTF
TRBJ2-1 | . | TRBV19 | TRBD2 | TGTGCCAGTAGTATTTTTCCTAGCGGGATAGGAGGCAATGAGCAGTTCTTC | CASSIFPSGIGGNEQFF
TRBJ1-5 | . | TRBV7-9 | TRBD1 | TGTGCCAGCAGTTCTCAGGGGGGTGGCAATCAGCCCCAGCATTTT | CASSSQGGGNQPQHF
TRBJ1-2 | few | TRBV4-2 | . | TGTGCCAGCAGCCCCCGGGACACCTTTAACTATGGCTACACCTTC | CASSPRDTFNYGYTF
TRBJ1-3 | . | TRBV5-6 | . | TGTGCCAGCAGCTTGGCTGGGGGGGGCCACGCCATATATTTT | CASSLAGGGHAIYF
TRBJ1-4 | . | TRBV4-3 | . | TGCGCCAGCAGCCCCACTAGTGCAACTAATGAAAAACTGTTTTTT | CASSPTSATNEKLFF
TRBJ2-1 | . | TRBV30 | . | TGTGCCTGGAGTGTATGGTCGGCGGGCCCAAACTCCCCCTCGGGTAATGAGCAGTTCTTC | CAWSVWSAGPNSPSGNEQFF
TRBJ1-1 | few | TRBV10-3 | TRBD1 | TGTGCCATCACAGCGGGACAGGGGACTGAAGCTTTCTTT | CAITAGQGTEAFF
TRBJ1-5 | once | TRBV10-3 | TRBD1 | TGTGCCACTTCTTCGGCAGGGGGTAATCAGCCCCAGCATTTT | CATSSAGGNQPQHF
TRBJ1-4 | few | TRBV12-5 | TRBD1 | TGTGCTAGTGGTTTGGGACAGGGGAACGGCGAAAAACTGTTTTTT | CASGLGQGNGEKLFF
TRBJ1-1 | . | TRBV18 | TRBD1 | TGTGCCAGCTTAACAGGGGGGAACACTGAAGCTTTCTTT | CASLTGGNTEAFF
TRBJ1-2 | few | TRBV7-8 | . | TGTGCCAGCAGCGCCAGCGGGGGAGGCTATCCTAACTATGGCTACACCTTC | CASSASGGGYPNYGYTF
TRBJ2-4 | . | TRBV4-1 | . | TGCGCCAGCAGGGCGACTAGTTGGCGGGAAAACATTCAGTACTTC | CASRATSWRENIQYF
TRBJ1-5 | . | TRBV2 | . | TGTGCCAGCACCAGGGGCCATCAGCCCCAGCATTTT | CASTRGHQPQHF
TRBJ1-5 | . | TRBV7-2 | . | TGTGCCAGCAGCTTACCACAGGGAGGGGGTGATCAGCCCCAGCATTTT | CASSLPQGGGDQPQHF